This TCR beta chain stems from a study of blood T cell repertoires in COVID-19. With V trimmed by 5 bases and J by 0 bases, 8 bases remained unmatched. The germline gives CDR1 SGHTA, CDR2 FQGNSA. CDR3 size: 16 residues. Produced via immunoSEQ multiplex PCR; TCRdb's table is partial and in-frame only. Of 23,000 or so clones in the sample, approximately 92% were seen once. The V call is TRBV7-2, the J call TRBJ2-3, with 7 bases identical to TRBD1. This sequence was found in a human donor in a cohort sampled during active COVID-19. The sample consisted of peripheral blood. The CDR3 nucleotides read TGTGCCAGCAGCAAAATGGGGACAGTTAGCACAGATACGCAGTATTTT. This translates into CASSKMGTVSTDTQYF.